These 29 T cell receptor beta chains originate from one sample sequenced in a study of T cells after yellow fever vaccination. TCRdb called the 5' RACE reads again in MiXCR, with one record for every CDR3 protein. The sample contains a few hundred thousand distinct CDR3 sequences, 3% to 4.5% of which appear only once. The sequencing used PBMCs, collected on the day of the yellow fever booster vaccination. The receptors here all came from a man younger than 35 who received the YFV17D yellow fever vaccine.

The rearrangement uses TRBV5-1 and TRBJ2-1; no clear D gene. CDR1 SGHRS and CDR2 YFSETQ come from the germline V gene. The CDR3 has 16 amino acids. The germline V and J ends were trimmed by 1 base and 0 bases, with 11 bases remaining between them. The CDR3: CASSLNIPSSYNEQFF. The CDR3 DNA follows: TGCGCCAGCAGCTTGAACATACCCAGCTCCTACAATGAGCAGTTCTTC. Full variable domain (outside the CDR3, taken from reference TRBV5-1 and TRBJ2-1): KAGVTQTPRYLIKTRGQQVTLSCSPISGHRSVSWYQQTPGQGLQFLFEYFSETQRNKGNFPGRFSGRQFSNSRSEMNVSTLELGDSALYLCASSLNIPSSYNEQFFGPGTRLTVL.

This clonotype was seen ten or more times. This chain uses TRBV10-3 with TRBJ1-6, with TRBD1 as a possible D gene (5 bases). The V and J ends lost 3 bases and 14 bases respectively, with 29 bases between them. Per germline, CDR1 ENHRY and CDR2 SYGVKD. This CDR3 region has 18 residues. CDR3 DNA sequence: TGTGCCATCAGTGACCCGACAGCTACCCTAATTCCCAATTCGGCCCTCCACTTT. Translating it yields CAISDPTATLIPNSALHF.

This clonotype was observed many times. The rearrangement uses TRBV20-1 and TRBJ2-1; 9 nucleotides align to TRBD2. The germline CDR1 and CDR2 sequences are DFQATT and SNEGSKA (reference sequence). The CDR3 runs 16 residues. The V gene end was trimmed by 3 bases and the J gene end by 9 bases; junction bases not matched to a gene: 15. The CDR3 sequence: CSASNPSAGGLSEQFF. In DNA, the CDR3 is TGCAGTGCTAGTAACCCGTCCGCGGGGGGGCTTAGTGAGCAGTTCTTC.

The chain employs TRBV11-2 and TRBJ2-7; 8 bases are a match to TRBD1. V gave up 0 bases and J gave up 9 bases; unmatched junction bases: 7. CDR1 is SGHAT and CDR2 is FQNNGV in the germline V gene. This CDR3 has 14 amino acids. CDR3 sequence (DNA): TGTGCCAGCAGCTTAGACCCAACAGGGGGTGGGCAGTACTTC. This sequence encodes CASSLDPTGGGQYF.

This clonotype was detected ten times or more. V is TRBV25-1 and J is TRBJ1-5, with D hard to call. Germline CDR1 and CDR2: MGHDK and SYGVNS. V lost 5 bases, J lost 0 bases, and 8 bases lay in between. The CDR3 is made up of 14 amino acids. CDR3 region: CASSQTDSNQPQHF. The DNA of the CDR3 is TGTGCCAGCAGTCAGACGGATAGCAATCAGCCCCAGCATTTT.

Details on this clonotype: Given a much more abundant clone one base away, this may be a read error. The chain employs TRBV6-2 or TRBV6-3 and TRBJ1-5; no clear D gene. CDR3 length: 13 residues. V shed 6 bases and J shed 0 bases, with 6 bases lying between them. Looked up from germline, CDR1 is MNHEY and CDR2 is SVGEGT. This chain's CDR3 is CASSTNSNQPQHF. The CDR3 DNA sequence: TGTGCCAGCAGCACCAATAGCAATCAGCCCCAGCATTTT.

The chain uses TRBV6-5 and TRBJ1-6; no firm D call. V was cut by 2 bases and J by 1 base, with 12 bases left in between. The CDR3 spans 17 residues. Germline V gene lookup returns CDR1 MNHEY and CDR2 SVGAGI. The CDR3 sequence: CASSYGSGPSYNSPLHF. CDR3 DNA: TGTGCCAGCAGTTACGGTTCAGGCCCATCCTATAATTCACCCCTCCACTTT.

This clonotype was found many times. This chain links TRBV20-1 with TRBJ2-3; a weak D match, TRBD2 (5 bases). CDR1 and CDR2 from the germline V gene are DFQATT and SNEGSKA (reference sequence). The CDR3 length is 14 residues. Trimming removed 1 base from V and 7 bases from J, with 15 bases in between. The CDR3 DNA is TGCAGTGCTAGAGTAGAGGGCCTGAGATATACGCAGTATTTT. Translating it yields CSARVEGLRYTQYF.

This clonotype was seen repeatedly, ten times or more. The chain uses TRBV5-1 and TRBJ2-1; D is possibly TRBD2 (6 bases). The CDR3 runs to 15 residues. Deletions cut 4 bases from V and 4 bases from J, with 15 bases between. CDR1 and CDR2 (germline): SGHRS, YFSETQ. In DNA, the CDR3 is TGCGCCAGCAGCCCGGAGGCGGGGAATTACAATGAGCAGTTCTTC. Residues: CASSPEAGNYNEQFF.

The J gene is TRBJ1-4, the V gene TRBV4-1; TRBD1 matches 7 bases. This CDR3 spans 14 amino acids. The V segment lost 2 bases and the J segment 8 bases; nucleotides outside the gene matches: 5. Germline CDR1 and CDR2: MGHRA and YSYEKL. The DNA for the CDR3 is TGCGCCAGCAGCCAAAACAGGGGAATGGAAAAACTGTTTTTT. It specifies CASSQNRGMEKLFF.

The genes are TRBV19 and TRBJ2-7; unclear D gene. This CDR3 has 12 amino acids. The V gene lost 4 bases and the J gene lost 1 base, with 5 bases spanning the gap. Germline CDR1 reads LNHDA; CDR2 reads SQIVND (reference sequence). CDR3 amino acids: CASSNQSYEQYF. The CDR3 DNA is TGTGCCAGTAGTAACCAATCCTACGAGCAGTACTTC.

The V gene is TRBV7-2, the J gene TRBJ2-7; D call uncertain. The germline V and J ends were trimmed by 1 base and 6 bases, with 13 bases remaining between them. CDR3 length: 14 residues. Germline lookup yields CDR1 SGHTA and CDR2 FQGNSA. In DNA, the CDR3 is TGTGCCAGCAGCTTAGGCTGGTTTAACGGCGAGCAGTACGTC. Encoded protein: CASSLGWFNGEQYV.

The V call is TRBV15, the J call TRBJ1-2; D is unresolved. The CDR3 contains 12 residues. Trimming took 0 bases from V and 3 from J, leaving 2 bases between them. Germline CDR1 is LNHNV and CDR2 is YYDKDF (reference sequence). The CDR3 protein is CATSREDYGYTF. Written as DNA, the CDR3 is TGTGCCACCAGCAGAGAAGACTATGGCTACACCTTC. Full variable domain (missing parts from reference TRBV15 and TRBJ1-2): DAMVIQNPRYQVTQFGKPVTLSCSQTLNHNVMYWYQQKSSQAPKLLFHYYDKDFNNEADTPDNFQSRRPNTSFCFLDIRSPGLGDTAMYLCATSREDYGYTFGSGTRLTVV.

J is TRBJ1-6 and V is TRBV20-1, with a possible D match to TRBD1 (6 bases). The CDR3 contains 15 residues. V was trimmed by 1 base and J by 6 bases, leaving 13 bases between them. Germline V gene lookup returns CDR1 DFQATT and CDR2 SNEGSKA (reference sequence). This chain's CDR3 is CSARASLGANSPLHF. The DNA for the CDR3 is TGCAGTGCTAGAGCGAGCTTGGGGGCTAATTCACCCCTCCACTTT.

The chain has TRBV7-9 and TRBJ2-7, with unresolved D. Germline CDR1 SEHNR, CDR2 FQNEAQ (reference sequence). Trimming took 1 base from V and 0 from J, leaving 10 bases between them. This CDR3 is 15 amino acids long. Here the CDR3 reads CASSLDFQSSYEQYV. CDR3 sequence (DNA): TGTGCCAGCAGCTTAGATTTTCAAAGCTCCTACGAGCAGTACGTC.

In its sample, this clonotype was seen many times. J is TRBJ2-3 and V is TRBV7-2; 14 nucleotides match TRBD2. CDR1 is SGHTA, CDR2 FQGNSA, per germline. The CDR3 sequence is 14 residues long. Trimming cost V 5 bases and J 10 bases; bases outside gene matches: 5. Here the CDR3 reads CASSRGLAGGSQYF. The CDR3 region has the DNA TGTGCCAGCAGCCGTGGACTAGCGGGGGGTTCGCAGTATTTT.

This clonotype was detected a few times. The rearrangement joins TRBV20-1 to TRBJ2-3, with TRBD2 matching 10 bases. The CDR3 has 15 residues. From germline, CDR1 is DFQATT and CDR2 SNEGSKA (reference sequence). V shed 4 bases and J 0 bases; nucleotides not matched to a gene: 4. The CDR3 coding sequence is TGCAGTGCTATCGGACTAGCGGAGAGCACAGATACGCAGTATTTT. Encoded protein: CSAIGLAESTDTQYF.

This clonotype has only a few counts. CDR3 in DNA: TGTGCCAGCAGGAAAGGGGCAGGGCGAATCAACACCATATATTTT. Protein: CASRKGAGRINTIYF. The genes are TRBV27 and TRBJ1-3; D is perhaps TRBD1 (5 bases). There are 15 residues in the CDR3. V lost 6 bases and J 7 bases, leaving 19 bases between the germline ends. Germline assignment: CDR1 MNHEY and CDR2 SMNVEV (reference sequence).

This chain joins TRBV7-2 and TRBJ2-5; D gene uncertain. This CDR3 contains 16 residues. Trimming stripped 6 bases from V and 0 bases from J, with 17 bases between. Per the germline V gene, CDR1 is SGHTA and CDR2 is FQGNSA. CDR3: CASSRANPTHQETQYF. In nucleotides, the CDR3 is TGTGCCAGCAGTCGGGCCAACCCAACCCACCAAGAGACCCAGTACTTC.

There are a few counts of this clonotype. The CDR3 DNA is TGTGCCAGCAGCCTAGGACAGGGGCAGAGGGGCTACACCTTC. Amino acids: CASSLGQGQRGYTF. The chain joins TRBV7-8 to TRBJ1-2, with TRBD1 matching 9 bases. V was pared by 5 bases and J by 8 bases, with 9 bases of the junction left unmatched. CDR1 is SGHVS, CDR2 FQNEAQ, per germline. This CDR3 is built from 14 residues.

This clonotype was counted between two and nine times. The V and J genes are TRBV7-3 and TRBJ2-7; maybe TRBD1 (6 bases). Germline V lookup: CDR1 SGHTA, CDR2 FQGTGA. CDR3 length: 15 residues. Trimming removed 7 bases from V and 6 bases from J, with 22 bases in between. Written as DNA, the CDR3 is TGTGCCAGCACCCGTCCGGGACACCGGGGAAGCGAGCAGTACGTC. It codes for CASTRPGHRGSEQYV.

This clonotype was counted ten times or more. The gene calls are TRBV6-5 and TRBJ1-3; no clear D gene. Trimming removed 4 bases at V and 9 bases at J, with 16 bases between. The CDR3 is made up of 14 amino acids. Per germline, CDR1 MNHEY and CDR2 SVGAGI. Here the CDR3 reads CASSWSIGDSTIYF. CDR3 bases: TGTGCCAGCAGTTGGAGTATAGGTGATAGCACCATATATTTT.

This clonotype occurred many times. J is TRBJ1-5 and V is TRBV6-5; 9 bases match TRBD1. The J segment lost 6 bases and the V segment lost 6 bases, leaving 9 bases of the junction unmatched. Germline assignment: CDR1 MNHEY and CDR2 SVGAGI. The CDR3 has 15 residues. CDR3 amino acids: CASRPTGGYSQPQHF. DNA for the CDR3: TGTGCCAGCAGACCGACAGGGGGGTATAGTCAGCCCCAGCATTTT.

In its sample, this clonotype was seen a few times. The chain employs TRBV27 and TRBJ2-1; TRBD2 matches 7 bases. Germline V lookup: CDR1 MNHEY, CDR2 SMNVEV (reference sequence). CDR3 length: 15 residues. Trimming took 5 bases from V and 9 from J; bases not matched to a gene: 13. CDR3 DNA: TGTGCCAGCAGTCTCAGGGTGGGGGGGATTGGTGAGCAGTTCTTC. Translation: CASSLRVGGIGEQFF.

This clonotype was observed a handful of times. This sequence joins TRBV7-3 and TRBJ2-1; 11 nucleotides align to TRBD2. In germline, CDR1 is SGHTA, CDR2 FQGTGA. The CDR3 has 16 residues. Unmatched junction bases numbered 5, after V lost 4 bases and J lost 3 bases. The CDR3 nucleotides read TGTGCCAGCAGCTCTTCTAGCGGGGGGTTCTACAATGAGCAGTTCTTC. Translated: CASSSSSGGFYNEQFF.

This clonotype has at least ten counts. This rearrangement joins TRBV20-1 to TRBJ1-6; no firm D call. V was cut by 1 base and J by 14 bases, with 15 bases left in between. The CDR3 runs to 13 residues. Germline V gives CDR1 DFQATT, CDR2 SNEGSKA (reference sequence). CDR3 region: CSARAGGSWSLHF. Here the CDR3 DNA reads TGCAGTGCTAGAGCAGGTGGGTCTTGGTCCCTCCACTTT.

In its sample, this clonotype was seen many times. The J gene is TRBJ1-1, the V gene TRBV7-9; D is unresolved. The V gene lost 1 base and the J gene lost 1 base, with 10 bases spanning the gap. This CDR3 contains 15 residues. CDR1 is SEHNR, CDR2 FQNEAQ, per germline (reference sequence). CDR3 in amino acids: CASSLVGGRNTEAFF. In nucleotides, the CDR3 is TGTGCCAGCAGCTTAGTCGGTGGGAGGAACACTGAAGCTTTCTTT. Complete variable domain (other parts from reference TRBV7-9 and TRBJ1-1): DTGVSQNPRHKITKRGQNVTFRCDPISEHNRLYWYRQTLGQGPEFLTYFQNEAQLEKSRLLSDRFSAERPKGSFSTLEIQRTEQGDSAMYLCASSLVGGRNTEAFFGQGTRLTVV.

A few counts support this clonotype. The rearrangement links TRBV7-9 to TRBJ2-3; either TRBD1 or TRBD2 may supply D (5 bases each). CDR3 length: 18 residues. CDR1 is SEHNR and CDR2 is FQNEAQ in the germline V gene (reference sequence). Deletions cut 0 bases from V and 2 bases from J, with 18 bases between. As DNA, the CDR3 is TGTGCCAGCAGCTTAGCGCGGTTAACGGGGCCACACACAGATACGCAGTATTTT. Translated: CASSLARLTGPHTDTQYF.

This clonotype was found a few times. The chain has TRBV5-4 and TRBJ2-3; D possibly corresponds to TRBD1 (6 bases). V lost 4 bases and J 6 bases, leaving 15 bases between the germline ends. CDR1 is SGHNT, CDR2 YYREEE, per germline (reference sequence). The CDR3 loop spans 14 amino acids. CDR3 residues: CASSTSGAADTQYF. CDR3 DNA sequence: TGTGCCAGCAGCACCTCAGGGGCGGCGGATACGCAGTATTTT.